The subject of this entry is one T cell receptor beta chain. The antigen it binds to is not known. No base quality values were provided; no much bigger clone lies one nucleotide off. These data come from a study of T-cell reconstitution after alpha-beta-depleted transplantation in children (dated by TCRdb to about 2016). Describing the broader study: T-cell immune reconstitution after TCRalphabeta/CD19-depleted allogeneic hematopoietic cell transplantation in children was quantitatively tracked in the study by means of TCR repertoire profiling. Overall results and qualifications from the work: In some patients, the high TCRbeta diversity seen at day 60 was put down to recipient T cells and intrathymic progenitors that had survived conditioning. Apparently early alphabetaT-cell count recovery about two months after transplant reportedly relied on only several hundred rapidly expanded clones derived from non-depleted graft cells. Over subsequent months, a decline in hyperexpanded clone frequencies was noted, and after one year, T-cell counts and TCRbeta diversity were mostly ascribed to newly produced T cells.

Library prep was done by PCR. The instrument given in TCRdb is Illumina HiSeq 2500. To normalize quantification of the TCRbeta repertoire, the TCR libraries were built with molecular barcoding that relied on unique molecular identifiers. TCRdb's own reprocessing of the public reads used fastp at Q25 and MiXCR and kept productive beta chains. For every CDR3 protein sequence, its rows merge into one entry that carries the most common genes and DNA. This sample is represented by 600,000 to 800,000 distinct CDR3 sequences; approximately 14% of them were singletons. Jointly, the top ten make up 0.79% of the sample. The sample's treatment or condition label, decoded: allogeneic hematopoietic cell transplantation with graft depleted of TCRalphabeta T cells and CD19 B cells. Transplant recipients were children who received TCRalphabeta/CD19-depleted allogeneic hematopoietic cell grafts. Here the sequenced sample was PBMCs, taken before TCRalphabeta/CD19-depleted stem cell transplant. The receptor was isolated from a girl aged 2 to 10 with congenital amegakaryocytic thrombocytopenia, due to receive a stem cell transplant.

The DNA sequence follows: TGTGCCAGCAGCCCTAGAGGAAGCTACAGGGCTTCAGATACGCAGTATTTT. Its protein reads: CASSPRGSYRASDTQYF. This receptor chain uses TRBV7-9 and TRBJ2-3, with TRBD1 tentatively as D gene (6 bases match). V sheds 5 bases and J sheds 4 bases, leaving 22 bases between their ends. Based on the germline V gene (reference sequence), the CDR1 and CDR2 sequences are SEHNR and FQNEAQ. The CDR3, from cysteine to phenylalanine, totals 17 residues. Of all the DNA, just the CDR3 is kept, 51 bases in frame from base 1.